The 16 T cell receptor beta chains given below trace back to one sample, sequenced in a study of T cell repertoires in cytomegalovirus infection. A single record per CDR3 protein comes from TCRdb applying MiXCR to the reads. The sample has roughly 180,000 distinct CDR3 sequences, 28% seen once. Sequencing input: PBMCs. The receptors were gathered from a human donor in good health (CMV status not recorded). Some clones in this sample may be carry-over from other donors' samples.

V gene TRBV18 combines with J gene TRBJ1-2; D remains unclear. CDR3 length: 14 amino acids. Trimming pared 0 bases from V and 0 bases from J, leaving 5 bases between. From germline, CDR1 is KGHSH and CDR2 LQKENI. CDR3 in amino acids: CASSPPVANYGYTF. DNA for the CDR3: TGTGCCAGCTCACCACCTGTAGCTAACTATGGCTACACCTTC.

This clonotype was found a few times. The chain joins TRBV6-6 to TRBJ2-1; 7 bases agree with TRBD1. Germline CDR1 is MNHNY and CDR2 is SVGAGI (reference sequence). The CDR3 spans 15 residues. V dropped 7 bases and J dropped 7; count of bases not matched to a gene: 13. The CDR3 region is CASTLQGRLMNEQFF. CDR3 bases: TGTGCCAGCACCCTACAGGGGCGGTTAATGAATGAGCAGTTCTTC.

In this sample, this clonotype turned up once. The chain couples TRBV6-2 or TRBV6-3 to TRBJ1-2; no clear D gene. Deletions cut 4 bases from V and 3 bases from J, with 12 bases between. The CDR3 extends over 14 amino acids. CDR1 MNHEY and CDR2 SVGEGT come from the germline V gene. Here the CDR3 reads CASSLEPVDYGYTF. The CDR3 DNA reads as TGTGCCAGCAGTTTGGAACCGGTGGACTATGGCTACACCTTC.

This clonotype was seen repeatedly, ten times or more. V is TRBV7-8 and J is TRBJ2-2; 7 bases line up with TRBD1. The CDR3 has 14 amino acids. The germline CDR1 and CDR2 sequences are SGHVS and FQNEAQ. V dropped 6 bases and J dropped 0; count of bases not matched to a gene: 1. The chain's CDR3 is CASRTGTNTGELFF. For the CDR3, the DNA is TGTGCCAGCAGGACAGGGACGAACACCGGGGAGCTGTTTTTT.

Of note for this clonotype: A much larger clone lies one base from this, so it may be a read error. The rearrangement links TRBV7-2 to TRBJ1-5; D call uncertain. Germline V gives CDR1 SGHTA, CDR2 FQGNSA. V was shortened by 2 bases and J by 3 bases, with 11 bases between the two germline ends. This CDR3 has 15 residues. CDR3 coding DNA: TGTGCCAGCAGCTTAACCGCGGCGGACAATCAGCCCCAGCATTTT. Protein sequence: CASSLTAADNQPQHF.

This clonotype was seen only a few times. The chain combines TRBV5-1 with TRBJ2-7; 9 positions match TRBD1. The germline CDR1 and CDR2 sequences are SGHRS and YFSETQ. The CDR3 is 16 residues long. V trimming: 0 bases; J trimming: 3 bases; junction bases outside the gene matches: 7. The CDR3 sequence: CASSLDEGTGNYEQYF. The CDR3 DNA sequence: TGCGCCAGCAGCTTGGATGAAGGGACAGGGAACTACGAGCAGTACTTC.

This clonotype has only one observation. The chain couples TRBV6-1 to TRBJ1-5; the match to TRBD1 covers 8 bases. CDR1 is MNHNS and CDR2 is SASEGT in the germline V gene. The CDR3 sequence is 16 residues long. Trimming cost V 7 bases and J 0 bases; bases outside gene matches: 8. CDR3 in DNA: TGTGCCAGCACTCGGGACAGGCGGAATAGCAATCAGCCCCAGCATTTT. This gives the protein CASTRDRRNSNQPQHF.

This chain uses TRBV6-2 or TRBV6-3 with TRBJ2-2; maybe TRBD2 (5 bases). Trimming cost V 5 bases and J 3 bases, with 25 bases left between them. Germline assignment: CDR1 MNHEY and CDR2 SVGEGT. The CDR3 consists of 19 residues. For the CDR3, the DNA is TGTGCCAGCAGTCCCGGGCGGAGCTCCGCTCGGGGAGACACCGGGGAGCTGTTTTTT. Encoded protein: CASSPGRSSARGDTGELFF.

The CDR3 sequence is CSALGYEQFF. The CDR3 DNA reads as TGCAGTGCGCTAGGGTATGAGCAGTTCTTC. The J gene is TRBJ2-1, the V gene TRBV20-1; D not resolved. V shed 6 bases and J shed 8 bases, with 8 bases lying between them. Germline CDR1 is DFQATT and CDR2 is SNEGSKA (reference sequence). The CDR3 contains 10 residues.

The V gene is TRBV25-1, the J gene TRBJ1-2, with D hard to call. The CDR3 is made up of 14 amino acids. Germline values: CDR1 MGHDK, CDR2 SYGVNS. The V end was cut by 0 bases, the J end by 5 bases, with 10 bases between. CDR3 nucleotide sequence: TGTGCCAGCAGTGAATATGGAACAGCTTATGGCTACACCTTC. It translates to CASSEYGTAYGYTF.

Here the CDR3 reads CASSRGGKEYEQYF. The DNA of the CDR3 is TGTGCCAGCAGCCGGGGGGGCAAAGAATACGAGCAGTACTTC. V usage is TRBV27 and J usage is TRBJ2-7; 8 bases map to TRBD2. This CDR3 has 14 amino acids. Germline V gene sequence: CDR1 MNHEY, CDR2 SMNVEV (reference sequence). V lost 6 bases, J lost 4 bases, and 8 bases stayed unmatched.

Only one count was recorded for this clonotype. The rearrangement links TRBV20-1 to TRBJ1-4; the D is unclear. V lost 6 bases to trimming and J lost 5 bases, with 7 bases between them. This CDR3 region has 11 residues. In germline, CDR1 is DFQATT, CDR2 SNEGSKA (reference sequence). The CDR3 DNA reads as TGCAGTGCAGAAGTCAATGAAAAACTGTTTTTT. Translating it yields CSAEVNEKLFF.

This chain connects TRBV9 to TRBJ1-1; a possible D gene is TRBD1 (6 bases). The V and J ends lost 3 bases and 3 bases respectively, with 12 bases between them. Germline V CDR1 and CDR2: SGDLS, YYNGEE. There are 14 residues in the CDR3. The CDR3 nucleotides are TGTGCCAGCAGCGCAGGGGAGGGGGACACTGAAGCTTTCTTT. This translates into CASSAGEGDTEAFF. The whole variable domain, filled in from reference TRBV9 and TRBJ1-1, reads DSGVTQTPKHLITATGQRVTLRCSPRSGDLSVYWYQQSLDQGLQFLIQYYNGEERAKGNILERFSAQQFPDLHSELNLSSLELGDSALYFCASSAGEGDTEAFFGQGTRLTVV.

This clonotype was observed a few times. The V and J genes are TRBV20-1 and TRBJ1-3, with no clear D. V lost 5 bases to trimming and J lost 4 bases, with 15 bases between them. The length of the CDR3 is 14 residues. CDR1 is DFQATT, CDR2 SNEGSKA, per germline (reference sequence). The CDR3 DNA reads TGCAGTGCTCGCGACTCCTACTCAGGAAACACCATATATTTT. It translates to CSARDSYSGNTIYF.

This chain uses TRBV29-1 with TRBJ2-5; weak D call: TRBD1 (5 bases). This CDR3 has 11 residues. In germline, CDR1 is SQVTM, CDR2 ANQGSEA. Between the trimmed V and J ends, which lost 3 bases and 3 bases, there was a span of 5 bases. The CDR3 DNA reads TGCAGCGTTGACAGGGAAGAGACCCAGTACTTC. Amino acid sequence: CSVDREETQYF.

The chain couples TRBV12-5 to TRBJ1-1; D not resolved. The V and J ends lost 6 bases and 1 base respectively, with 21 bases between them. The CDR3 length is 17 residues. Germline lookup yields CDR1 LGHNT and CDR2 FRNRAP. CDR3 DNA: TGTGCTAGTGGCTCCGCCGGGAATCTCCTTCCGAACACTGAAGCTTTCTTT. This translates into CASGSAGNLLPNTEAFF.